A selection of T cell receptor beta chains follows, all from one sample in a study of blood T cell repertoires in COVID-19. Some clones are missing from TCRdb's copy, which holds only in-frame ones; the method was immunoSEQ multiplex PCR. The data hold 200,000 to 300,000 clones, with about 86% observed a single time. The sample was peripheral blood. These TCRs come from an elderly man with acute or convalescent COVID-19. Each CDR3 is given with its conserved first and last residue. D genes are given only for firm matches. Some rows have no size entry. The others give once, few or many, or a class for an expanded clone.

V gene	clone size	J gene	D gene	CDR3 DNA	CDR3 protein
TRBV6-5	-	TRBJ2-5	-	TGTGCCAGCATCAACCTCCGAGGGACCCAGTACTTC	CASINLRGTQYF
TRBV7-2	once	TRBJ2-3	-	TGTGCCAGCAGCTTCAGGGGGGTCGGGACAGATACGCAGTATTTT	CASSFRGVGTDTQYF
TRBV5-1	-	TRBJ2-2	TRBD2	TGCGCCAGCAGCGTCGGGGGGGCGGAGACCGGGGAGCTGTTTTTT	CASSVGGAETGELFF
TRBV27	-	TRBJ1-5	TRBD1	TGTGCCAGCAGTTTGAACAGGGGATACCAGCCCCAGCATTTT	CASSLNRGYQPQHF
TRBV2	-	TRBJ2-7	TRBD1	TGTGCCAGCAGTTCCAGGGGGGAGCAGTACTTC	CASSSRGEQYF
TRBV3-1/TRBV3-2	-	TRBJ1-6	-	TGTGCCAGCAGCCAAGATGCGGCAGCAAGCTATAATTCACCCCTCCACTTT	CASSQDAAASYNSPLHF
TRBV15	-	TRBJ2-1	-	TGTGCCACCAGCAGAGATGATGCCCAGTTTGAGCAGTTCTTC	CATSRDDAQFEQFF
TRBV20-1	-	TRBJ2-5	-	TGCAGTGCTAGTCCAAACCAAGAGACCCAGTACTTC	CSASPNQETQYF
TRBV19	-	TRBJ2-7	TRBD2	TGTGCCAGTAGTCTTGGGACTAGCGGGAGGTACGAGCAGTACTTC	CASSLGTSGRYEQYF
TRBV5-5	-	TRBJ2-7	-	TGTGCCAGCAGCTTGGGGTCAGGCAACTCCTACTACGAGCAGTACTTC	CASSLGSGNSYYEQYF
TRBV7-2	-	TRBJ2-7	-	TGTGCCAGCAGCTCAAGAAGGGAGTCTCCTAATGGGCAGTACTTC	CASSSRRESPNGQYF
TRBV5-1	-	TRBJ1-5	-	TGCGCCAGCAGAACGGACCTCGGGGGCAATCAGCCCCAGCATTTT	CASRTDLGGNQPQHF
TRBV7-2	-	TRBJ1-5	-	TGTGCCAGCAGCTTAGGTTATGAACGGGGTGGCAATCAGCCCCAGCATTTT	CASSLGYERGGNQPQHF
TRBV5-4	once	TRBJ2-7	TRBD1	TGTGCCAGCAGCACCGGACAGGAGCAACCCTCCTACGAGCAGTACTTC	CASSTGQEQPSYEQYF
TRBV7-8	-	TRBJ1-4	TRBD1	TGTGCCAGCAGCTTAGTTTCCGCCGGGACAGGGACTGAAAAACTGTTTTTT	CASSLVSAGTGTEKLFF
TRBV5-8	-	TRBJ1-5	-	TGTGCCAGCAGCTTTAACCCCAGGGCAGGTCAGCCCCAGCATTTT	CASSFNPRAGQPQHF
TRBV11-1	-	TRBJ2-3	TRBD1	TGTGCCAGCAGCTTAGGGACAGGGCACACAGATACGCAGTATTTT	CASSLGTGHTDTQYF
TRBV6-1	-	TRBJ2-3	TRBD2	TGTGCCAGCAGTGCGCGACTAGCGTCCCTGACAGATACGCAGTATTTT	CASSARLASLTDTQYF
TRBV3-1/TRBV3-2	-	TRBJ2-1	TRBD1	TGTGCCAGCAGCCCCCAGGGGGCACTACCATACAATGAGCAGTTCTTC	CASSPQGALPYNEQFF
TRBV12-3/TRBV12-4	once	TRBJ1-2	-	TGTGCCAGCAGTTTAGAGGATAGGGGTGGCTACACCTTC	CASSLEDRGGYTF
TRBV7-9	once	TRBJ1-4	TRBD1	TGTGCCAGCAGCTCGCTGGGGACAGGCGGAGAAAAACTGTTTTTT	CASSSLGTGGEKLFF
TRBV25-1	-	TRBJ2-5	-	TGTGCCAGCAGTGATACGGACTGGCAAGAGACCCAGTACTTC	CASSDTDWQETQYF
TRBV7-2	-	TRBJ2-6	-	TGTGCCAGCAGCTTAGCGTCAGGGGTGTCTGGGGCCAACGTCCTGACTTTC	CASSLASGVSGANVLTF
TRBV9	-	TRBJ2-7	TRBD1	TGTGCCAGCAGCGTAGACGGGGGCGGGACAGGGGGCGTTCGGTACTTC	CASSVDGGGTGGVRYF
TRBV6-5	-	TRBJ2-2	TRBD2	TGTGCCAGCTGGGCGGGGGACCTCACCGGGGAGCTGTTTTTT	CASWAGDLTGELFF
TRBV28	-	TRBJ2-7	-	TGTGCCAGCAGTTTACAGGGGTACGAGCAGTACTTC	CASSLQGYEQYF
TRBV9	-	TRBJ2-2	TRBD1	TGTGCCAGCAGCGTAAGGTCGGACAGGGTCACCGGGGAGCTGTTTTTT	CASSVRSDRVTGELFF
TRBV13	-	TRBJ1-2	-	TGTGCCAGCAGCCTTCGACACATTAACTATGGCTACACCTTC	CASSLRHINYGYTF
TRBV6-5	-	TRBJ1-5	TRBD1	TGTGCCAGCAGTTACTCGCGGGACAGGCCCAATCAGCCCCAGCATTTT	CASSYSRDRPNQPQHF
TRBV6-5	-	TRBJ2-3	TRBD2	TGTGCCAGCAGTTACGCTGCCAGGGAGGGAATAGATACGCAGTATTTT	CASSYAAREGIDTQYF
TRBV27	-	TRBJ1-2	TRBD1	TGTGCCAGCAGGGACAGGGGGCATGGCTACACCTTC	CASRDRGHGYTF
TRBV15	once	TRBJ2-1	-	TGTGCCACCAGCAGAGATACGGGGGGCAGTGAGCAGTTCTTC	CATSRDTGGSEQFF
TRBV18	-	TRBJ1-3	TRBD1	TGTGCCAGCTCAGGTGCCGGGACAGGGACTAGGAACACCATATATTTT	CASSGAGTGTRNTIYF
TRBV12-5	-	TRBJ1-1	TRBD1	TGTGCTAGTGGCCCCACCCCGGGACAGTCTATTATGGACACTGAAGCTTTCTTT	CASGPTPGQSIMDTEAFF
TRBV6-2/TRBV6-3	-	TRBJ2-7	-	TGTGCCAGCACCCCCGGGGAATCCTACGAGCAGTACTTC	CASTPGESYEQYF
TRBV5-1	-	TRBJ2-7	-	TGCGCCAGCAGCTTGGGTGAGGGGGTAACCTACGAGCAGTACTTC	CASSLGEGVTYEQYF
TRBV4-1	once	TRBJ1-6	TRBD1	TGCGCCAGCAGCCCAGATAGGGACAGGGGAGGATCACCCCTCCACTTT	CASSPDRDRGGSPLHF
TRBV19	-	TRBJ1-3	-	TGTGCCAGTCAGGCGAAGTCAATCTCTGGAAACACCATATATTTT	CASQAKSISGNTIYF
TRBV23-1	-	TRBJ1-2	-	TGCGCCAGCAGTCAATGGGGGCCGAACTATGGCTACACCTTC	CASSQWGPNYGYTF